This paragraph reports one TCR beta chain. The antigen is undetermined. V lost 5 bases and J lost 2; bases outside the gene matches: 8. This CDR3 comprises 17 residues. Germline assignment: CDR1 SEHNR and CDR2 FQNEAQ (reference sequence). MiXCR, applied by TCRdb to the multiplex PCR reads, yields one record per CDR3 protein. In the table there are under 250,000 distinct CDR3 sequences, about 30% of which are singletons. This sample is part of a study of breast tumors, draining lymph nodes, adjacent tissues. Broader study findings: Compared with basal-like, luminal-like tumors shared significantly more repertoire with nontumor tissue. Tumors had less TCR diversity than lymph nodes, more than nontumor tissue.

Breast cancer patients provided tissue from their axillary draining lymph nodes. The rearrangement joins TRBV7-9 to TRBJ2-3; 12 bases match TRBD2. The origin of this receptor is a female donor with breast cancer. Some clones in this sample may be carry-over from other donors' samples. What was sequenced was axillary lymph node tissue. CDR3 sequence reads: CASSPGLAGLPTDTQYF. The CDR3 nucleotides are TGTGCCAGCAGCCCGGGACTAGCGGGTTTACCCACAGATACGCAGTATTTT. Together with reference TRBV7-9 and TRBJ2-3, the CDR3 gives the full variable domain: DTGVSQNPRHKITKRGQNVTFRCDPISEHNRLYWYRQTLGQGPEFLTYFQNEAQLEKSRLLSDRFSAERPKGSFSTLEIQRTEQGDSAMYLCASSPGLAGLPTDTQYFGPGTRLTVL.